The T cell receptor (beta chain) described here comes from a study of cytomegalovirus exposure and HLA in healthy donors. The wider study: Per a later analysis, the approximately 600 first-cohort and 95 to 150 validation repertoires shared one platform.

This table comes from immunoSEQ multiplex PCR, and its TCRdb copy is limited to in-frame clones, with some not included. The table shows 97,000 or so clones, with around 88% occurring only once. Donors were drawn from the roughly 120-subject validation cohort, separate from the roughly 700-subject first cohort. This CDR3 is 15 amino acids long. Germline loops: CDR1 SGHTA, CDR2 FQGNSA. With V trimmed by 4 bases and J by 4 bases, 3 bases remained unmatched. The V and J genes are TRBV7-2 and TRBJ2-5; 13 bases align to TRBD2. The sequence was obtained from a woman in her thirties in good health and CMV-seronegative. Source material: PBMCs. The CDR3 reads CASSSWTSGRETQYF. Here the CDR3 DNA reads TGTGCCAGCAGCTCCTGGACTAGCGGGAGAGAGACCCAGTACTTC.